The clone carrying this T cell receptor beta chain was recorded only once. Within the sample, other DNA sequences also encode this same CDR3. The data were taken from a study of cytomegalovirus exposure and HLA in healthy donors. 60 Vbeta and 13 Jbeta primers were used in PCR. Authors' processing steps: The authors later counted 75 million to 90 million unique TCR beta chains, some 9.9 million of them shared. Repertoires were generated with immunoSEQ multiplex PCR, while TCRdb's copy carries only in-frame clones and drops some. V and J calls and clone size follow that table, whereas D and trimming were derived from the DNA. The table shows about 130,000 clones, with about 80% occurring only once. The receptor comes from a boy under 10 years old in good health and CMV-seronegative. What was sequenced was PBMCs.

CDR3 amino acids: CASGTGGIYYEQYF. The CDR3 DNA reads as TGTGCCAGCGGAACAGGGGGAATCTACTACGAGCAGTACTTC. V and J are TRBV6-1 and TRBJ2-7; 8 bases align to TRBD1. Trimming at V came to 8 bases and at J to 3 bases, leaving 9 bases not matched to a gene. The CDR3 extends over 14 amino acids. Germline V gives CDR1 MNHNS, CDR2 SASEGT.